A single count supports the clone carrying this T cell receptor (beta chain). Original processing methods: Nucleated cell number was recorded as an estimate derived from reference gene primer amplification. The method was immunoSEQ multiplex PCR; TCRdb's version includes in-frame clones alone and lacks a portion of them. Clone size and the V and J calls come from that table; the DNA yielded D and trimming. The sample consists of just over 150,000 clones, around four fifths of them appearing once. CDR1 SGHTA and CDR2 FQGNSA come from the germline V gene. This CDR3 is 18 amino acids long. The J segment lost 7 bases and the V segment lost 4 bases, leaving 15 bases of the junction unmatched. The data originate from a study of blood T cell repertoires in COVID-19.

The chain employs TRBV7-2 and TRBJ1-6, with 8 bases matching TRBD1. This clonotype was obtained from a woman older than 75 with acute or convalescent COVID-19. The sequenced sample was peripheral blood. CDR3 coding DNA: TGTGCCAGCAGCTCTTGGGGGGCAGGGGGCGCTTCAAATTCACCCCTCCACTTT. Amino acids: CASSSWGAGGASNSPLHF.